The source of this T cell receptor beta chain is a study of blood T cells in healthy people across ages. Study results and limitations: Aged donors had fewer naive CD4+ cells and lower diversity than long-lived donors. Naive T cell percentage showed a strong correlation with TCR beta diversity.

Using a J-beta primer mix together with a sample-barcoded 5' primer, a second PCR was run for about 7 to 12 cycles. MiXCR, run by TCRdb on the 5' RACE reads, gives a single entry per CDR3 protein. The sample contains over 500,000 distinct CDR3 sequences, roughly a quarter of which appear only once. As concerns this clonotype: Its antigen is unidentified.

The germline V gene encodes CDR1 SGHDT and CDR2 YYEEEE. V lost 4 bases and J 2 bases, leaving 10 bases between the germline ends. This CDR3 is built from 13 residues. A minimum of 7 million PBMCs was isolated per sample. The sample also formed part of further work on T cells of mothers and their children. Per that paper: There were over 9 million TCR beta CDR3 reads from each mother and approximately 2.9 million from each child.

The clonotype originates from a boy younger than 10 in good health. This chain links TRBV5-6 with TRBJ2-7, with D unresolved. The sample was blood. The CDR3 reads CASSDLGTYEQYF. The CDR3 region has the DNA TGTGCCAGCAGCGATCTGGGTACCTACGAGCAGTACTTC.